The 7 T cell receptor beta chains given below trace back to one sample, sequenced in a study of T cell responses to AZD1222 COVID-19 vaccine. The table came from immunoSEQ multiplex PCR; TCRdb's copy has only in-frame clones and leaves some out. This table holds some 150,000 clones, around 88% found once. The sample here was peripheral blood, taken on day 0 of AZD1222 vaccination. All receptors derive from an adult in good health.

The V gene is TRBV2, the J gene TRBJ2-5; D remains unclear. Germline-derived CDR1 and CDR2 are SNHLY and FYNNEI. The germline V and J ends were trimmed by 7 bases and 4 bases, with 7 bases remaining between them. This CDR3 region has 11 residues. The CDR3 DNA reads as TGTGCCAGCAATCTGAGAGAGACCCAGTACTTC. Protein sequence: CASNLRETQYF.

The V gene is TRBV5-6, the J gene TRBJ1-4; tentatively, D is TRBD1 (6 bases). This CDR3 spans 14 amino acids. Germline V gene lookup returns CDR1 SGHDT and CDR2 YYEEEE. With 0 bases removed from V and 8 bases from J, the gap between germline ends came to 11 bases. The CDR3 loop is CASSLAMGGEKLFF. DNA for the CDR3: TGTGCCAGCAGCTTGGCCATGGGGGGCGAAAAACTGTTTTTT.

The V call is TRBV6-1, the J call TRBJ1-1; D unclear. The germline gives CDR1 MNHNS, CDR2 SASEGT. Deletions cut 0 bases from V and 1 base from J, with 15 bases between. There are 17 residues in the CDR3. CDR3 residues: CASSEALSRPSNTEAFF. The CDR3 DNA sequence: TGTGCCAGCAGTGAAGCGCTGTCCAGACCTTCGAACACTGAAGCTTTCTTT.

The J gene is TRBJ2-1, the V gene TRBV7-2, with D possibly being TRBD2 (5 bases). Trimming removed 0 bases from V and 7 bases from J, with 10 bases in between. Germline CDR1 reads SGHTA; CDR2 reads FQGNSA. The CDR3 extends over 14 amino acids. The CDR3 loop is CASSLAQLVNEQFF. CDR3 nucleotide sequence: TGTGCCAGCAGCTTAGCGCAACTAGTAAATGAGCAGTTCTTC.

V gene TRBV11-2 combines with J gene TRBJ2-7; D may match TRBD1 or TRBD2 (5 bases each). V lost 1 base, J lost 4 bases, and 8 bases lay in between. Germline-derived CDR1 and CDR2 are SGHAT and FQNNGV. The CDR3 extends over 13 amino acids. The CDR3 DNA reads as TGTGCCAGCAGCTTAGTTGGGGGTTACGAGCAGTACTTC. It translates to CASSLVGGYEQYF.

In nucleotides, the CDR3 is TGTGCCAGCGAGCGCGGGGGGACCACAGATACGCAGTATTTT. Encoded protein: CASERGGTTDTQYF. This chain uses TRBV11-2 with TRBJ2-3, with TRBD2 identical over 8 bases. Germline loops: CDR1 SGHAT, CDR2 FQNNGV. This CDR3 has 14 residues. Trimming took 8 bases from V and 2 from J; bases not matched to a gene: 6. The full variable domain, in which reference TRBV11-2 and TRBJ2-3 provide the parts outside the CDR3, is EAGVAQSPRYKIIEKRQSVAFWCNPISGHATLYWYQQILGQGPKLLIQFQNNGVVDDSQLPKDRFSAERLKGVDSTLKIQPAKLEDSAVYLCASERGGTTDTQYFGPGTRLTVL.

This chain joins TRBV6-6 and TRBJ1-2; D not certain. V lost 6 bases and J lost 4, with 18 bases in between. Germline V lookup: CDR1 MNHNY, CDR2 SVGAGI (reference sequence). The CDR3 consists of 15 residues. CDR3 region: CASRPGVGKGYGYTF. The DNA for the CDR3 is TGTGCCAGCAGGCCCGGCGTGGGGAAAGGCTATGGCTACACCTTC.